These 21 T cell receptor beta chains were sequenced from one sample in a study of response to subunit inactivated influenza vaccine. TCRdb analysed the RT-PCR reads with MiXCR anew, one entry per CDR3 protein. The sample shows fewer than 700,000 distinct CDR3 sequences, over 10% of them seen only once. Sequenced here: PBMCs from blood, sampled 45 days after vaccination. The source is a man in his fifties or sixties who received an inactivated influenza vaccine.

The chain combines TRBV5-1 with TRBJ2-7; TRBD2 is a possible D gene (6 bases). The germline V gene encodes CDR1 SGHRS and CDR2 YFSETQ. This CDR3 spans 14 amino acids. The V gene lost 3 bases and the J gene lost 3 bases, with 13 bases spanning the gap. CDR3 bases: TGCGCCAGCAGCTCTCCGGGACTCCACTACGAGCAGTACTTC. Translating gives CASSSPGLHYEQYF.

This clonotype was observed many times. V is TRBV11-2 and J is TRBJ2-1, with TRBD2 matching 9 bases. Germline V CDR1 and CDR2: SGHAT, FQNNGV. The trim removed 3 bases at V and 9 bases at J, leaving 3 bases unmatched. The length of the CDR3 is 13 residues. The CDR3 region is CASSFSGRGEQFF. CDR3 in DNA: TGTGCCAGCAGCTTTAGCGGGAGAGGTGAGCAGTTCTTC.

In regard to this clonotype: This may be a read error: a much more frequent sequence differs by one nucleotide. Here the CDR3 DNA reads TGTGCCAGCAGCTTAGGGGCCTTCAATGAGCAGTTCTTC. The encoded protein is CASSLGAFNEQFF. This chain joins TRBV7-9 and TRBJ2-1; D remains ambiguous. The CDR3 has 13 amino acids. Between the trimmed V and J ends, which lost 1 base and 6 bases, there was a span of 7 bases. CDR1 and CDR2 from the germline V gene are SEHNR and FQNEAQ (reference sequence). Full variable domain (outside the CDR3, taken from reference TRBV7-9 and TRBJ2-1): DTGVSQNPRHKITKRGQNVTFRCDPISEHNRLYWYRQTLGQGPEFLTYFQNEAQLEKSRLLSDRFSAERPKGSFSTLEIQRTEQGDSAMYLCASSLGAFNEQFFGPGTRLTVL.

V usage is TRBV30 and J usage is TRBJ2-7, with a possible D match to TRBD2 (6 bases). Trimming removed 0 bases at V and 4 bases at J, with 19 bases between. Germline V gives CDR1 GTSNPN, CDR2 SVGIG (reference sequence). This CDR3 region has 16 residues. The CDR3 DNA follows: TGTGCCTGGAGTGTTTCCGGGTTAGCGGTAGTATACGAGCAGTACTTC. Amino acids: CAWSVSGLAVVYEQYF.

The rearrangement links TRBV6-2 or TRBV6-3 to TRBJ2-1, with 10 bases identical to TRBD1. This CDR3 is built from 17 residues. J was trimmed by 0 bases and V by 2 bases; bases with no gene match: 4. Germline V lookup: CDR1 MNHEY, CDR2 SVGEGT. CDR3 protein: CASSYGTGVSSYNEQFF. DNA of the CDR3: TGTGCCAGCAGTTACGGGACAGGGGTGAGCTCCTACAATGAGCAGTTCTTC.

The chain couples TRBV5-1 to TRBJ1-1; TRBD1 matches at 7 bases. The CDR3 is 14 amino acids. V was clipped by 4 bases and J by 2 bases; unmatched bases: 5. Germline loops: CDR1 SGHRS, CDR2 YFSETQ. The CDR3 here is CASSGGQKNTEAFF. CDR3 bases: TGCGCCAGCAGCGGGGGACAGAAAAACACTGAAGCTTTCTTT. The full variable domain, its missing parts supplied by reference TRBV5-1 and TRBJ1-1, is KAGVTQTPRYLIKTRGQQVTLSCSPISGHRSVSWYQQTPGQGLQFLFEYFSETQRNKGNFPGRFSGRQFSNSRSEMNVSTLELGDSALYLCASSGGQKNTEAFFGQGTRLTVV.

The V and J genes are TRBV12-3 or TRBV12-4 and TRBJ1-3, with TRBD1 matching 8 bases. The V segment lost 6 bases and the J segment 2 bases; nucleotides outside the gene matches: 0. The CDR3 covers 13 residues. CDR3 sequence (DNA): TGTGCCAGCAGGACAGGGGCTGGAAACACCATATATTTT. It is translated as CASRTGAGNTIYF.

As for this clonotype: A much larger clone is a single base away; this may be a read error. The J gene is TRBJ2-1, the V gene TRBV12-3 or TRBV12-4; tentatively, D is TRBD2 (6 bases). The CDR3 contains 14 residues. The CDR3 DNA sequence: TGTGCCGGCAGTTTCCGGCGGGGTCACAATGAGCAGTTCTTC. It translates to CAGSFRRGHNEQFF.

This clonotype was observed a few times. The genes are TRBV6-2 or TRBV6-3 and TRBJ2-1; 7 nucleotides agree with TRBD1. Losses at the gene ends were 5 bases for V and 12 bases for J; bases not matched to a gene: 10. Germline values: CDR1 MNHEY, CDR2 SVGEGT. This CDR3 region has 13 residues. This CDR3 is CASSLRQGVVQFF. CDR3 bases: TGTGCCAGCAGTCTAAGACAGGGCGTGGTGCAGTTCTTC.

In its sample, this clonotype was seen a few times. The chain has TRBV12-3 or TRBV12-4 and TRBJ1-6; D gene ambiguous. This CDR3 spans 14 amino acids. V lost 0 bases and J lost 6, with 6 bases in between. The DNA of the CDR3 is TGTGCCAGCAGTTTAGCGCTGGGTAATTCACCCCTCCACTTT. Translating gives CASSLALGNSPLHF.

This clonotype has a handful of counts. The V call is TRBV6-2 or TRBV6-3, the J call TRBJ1-1, with no clear D. The germline gives CDR1 MNHEY, CDR2 SVGEGT. The CDR3 is 14 amino acids. Trimming stripped 4 bases from V and 0 bases from J, with 9 bases between. CDR3 DNA: TGTGCCAGCAGTTCCCGGAGTATGAACACTGAAGCTTTCTTT. Amino acid sequence: CASSSRSMNTEAFF.

The chain recombines TRBV5-1 with TRBJ2-1; 14 bases agree with TRBD2. J was trimmed by 6 bases and V by 5 bases; bases with no gene match: 1. Germline V gives CDR1 SGHRS, CDR2 YFSETQ. The CDR3 runs 14 residues. CDR3 coding DNA: TGCGCCAGCAGGGGACTAGCGGGAGTCAATGAGCAGTTCTTC. It is translated as CASRGLAGVNEQFF. Looking up the rest from reference TRBV5-1 and TRBJ2-1 gives the full variable domain: KAGVTQTPRYLIKTRGQQVTLSCSPISGHRSVSWYQQTPGQGLQFLFEYFSETQRNKGNFPGRFSGRQFSNSRSEMNVSTLELGDSALYLCASRGLAGVNEQFFGPGTRLTVL.

With respect to this clonotype: A much larger clone differs from this one at a single base, so this may be a read error. The rearrangement joins TRBV7-9 to TRBJ2-1; TRBD2 matches 8 bases. The CDR3 is 13 residues long. The trim removed 9 bases at V and 14 bases at J, leaving 15 bases unmatched. CDR1 is SEHNR, CDR2 FQNEAQ, per germline (reference sequence). CDR3 sequence: CARSFSAGDTEFF. CDR3 DNA: TGTGCCAGATCTTTCTCAGCGGGAGACACTGAGTTCTTC.

This clonotype was detected only a few times. V and J are TRBV29-1 and TRBJ1-1, with D uncertain. The CDR3 runs 14 residues. Deletions cut 6 bases from V and 4 bases from J, with 18 bases between. CDR1 and CDR2 from the germline V gene are SQVTM and ANQGSEA. CDR3 sequence (DNA): TGCAGCGTGGGCACGTTTTGGAGGAGCACTGAAGCTTTCTTT. Translated, it gives CSVGTFWRSTEAFF.

This clonotype came up many times. The chain combines TRBV5-1 with TRBJ2-5; D not certain. The CDR3 sequence is 12 residues long. Deletions cut 7 bases from V and 1 base from J, with 8 bases between. Germline V lookup: CDR1 SGHRS, CDR2 YFSETQ. CDR3 in DNA: TGCGCCAGCCGAGAATCCCAAGAGACCCAGTACTTC. Protein product: CASRESQETQYF.

The chain is built from TRBV4-3 and TRBJ2-4, with 7 positions matching TRBD1. Germline V gene lookup returns CDR1 LGHNA and CDR2 YSLEER. This CDR3 has 14 residues. V was pared by 4 bases and J by 9 bases, with 9 bases of the junction left unmatched. The CDR3 DNA reads TGCGCCAGCAGCCCGACAGGGTTACGGGGCATTCAGTACTTC. Translation gives CASSPTGLRGIQYF.

This clonotype showed up just a few times. The rearrangement uses TRBV21-1 and TRBJ1-1; the D call in the table, TRBD1, was not verified against the DNA. TRBV21-1 is recorded as a pseudogene. CDR3 length: 12 amino acids. In DNA, the CDR3 is TGTGCCAGCAGCAAACTACAGGGATCAGCTTTCTTT. This translates into CASSKLQGSAFF.

The table lists this clonotype with a few counts. This chain links TRBV4-2 with TRBJ1-3, with a possible D match to TRBD1 (6 bases). Germline-derived CDR1 and CDR2 are LGHNA and YNFKEQ. V lost 5 bases, J lost 0 bases, and 17 bases lay in between. This CDR3 is 17 amino acids long. Written as DNA, the CDR3 is TGTGCCAGCAGCATACAAACGGGACAAAGCTCTGGAAACACCATATATTTT. The encoded protein is CASSIQTGQSSGNTIYF.

V gene TRBV20-1 combines with J gene TRBJ1-3, with D possibly TRBD1 on 5 matching bases. In germline, CDR1 is DFQATT, CDR2 SNEGSKA (reference sequence). The CDR3 runs to 11 residues. The V gene lost 5 bases and the J gene lost 6 bases, with 8 bases spanning the gap. For the CDR3, the DNA is TGCAGTGCTGGGGGATCAAACACCATATATTTT. Translation: CSAGGSNTIYF.

Sample share makes this clonotype medium-sized (0.01 to 0.1%). The rearrangement uses TRBV29-1 and TRBJ2-3; TRBD2 agrees at 12 bases. Unmatched junction bases numbered 8, after V lost 7 bases and J lost 0 bases. The CDR3 covers 16 residues. The germline V gene has CDR1 SQVTM and CDR2 ANQGSEA. CDR3 nucleotide sequence: TGCAGCGGACGACTAGCGGGGGTCTCTAGCACAGATACGCAGTATTTT. This encodes CSGRLAGVSSTDTQYF.

The chain has TRBV27 and TRBJ2-1; D is possibly TRBD2 (6 bases). Trimming removed 7 bases from V and 4 bases from J, with 17 bases in between. CDR1 and CDR2 (germline): MNHEY, SMNVEV (reference sequence). This CDR3 is 15 amino acids long. The CDR3 here is CASKPLGRDYNEQFF. The DNA of the CDR3 is TGTGCCAGCAAACCGCTGGGGCGGGATTACAATGAGCAGTTCTTC.